This T cell receptor beta chain was captured by sequencing in a study of CD8 T cells in ankylosing spondylitis. From the 5' RACE reads, TCRdb called clonotypes with MiXCR, one entry per CDR3 protein. The repertoire consists of fewer than 250,000 distinct CDR3 sequences, with around 24% occurring once and the leading ten covering under 8%. Study-wide results and limits: Previous work reported some of these motif variants in the synovial fluid and blood of reactive arthritis.

Many counts were recorded for this clonotype. Its antigen is not identified. The clonotype originates from a male donor with ankylosing spondylitis or in good health (not recorded which). The source material was blood, either unsorted or a sorted T cell fraction (not recorded which).

The DNA for the CDR3 is TGTGCCACCGGTGTCAGGACTAGCGGAAGCACAGATACGCAGTATTTT. This encodes CATGVRTSGSTDTQYF. The gene calls are TRBV15 and TRBJ2-3, with 10 bases that match TRBD2. CDR1 and CDR2 (germline): LNHNV, YYDKDF (reference sequence). There are 16 residues in the CDR3. Trimming removed 8 bases from V and 0 bases from J; junction bases left unmatched: 8.